There are many counts of the clone carrying this T cell receptor beta chain. Unique molecular identifier tags were affixed to discrete cDNA molecules. TCRdb itself ran the 5' RACE reads through MiXCR, one entry per CDR3 protein. The sample holds tens of thousands of distinct CDR3 sequences; about 6.1% are singletons and the top ten take approximately 5.5%. This sample is drawn from a study of early T cells in non-severe SARS-CoV-2 infection. Per germline, CDR1 SGHRS and CDR2 YFSETQ. The V end was cut by 4 bases, the J end by 0 bases, with 13 bases between. The CDR3 extends over 15 amino acids. The receptor's source is an adult who was a healthcare worker with PCR-confirmed SARS-CoV-2 infection or an uninfected control (not recorded which). The material sequenced was whole blood, taken at baseline. V and J are TRBV5-1 and TRBJ1-1, with a tentative D call TRBD1 (5 bases). CDR3 sequence (DNA): TGCGCCAGCAGCCGAGGGGTAGCTTTGAACACTGAAGCTTTCTTT. Residues: CASSRGVALNTEAFF. The full variable domain, completed using reference TRBV5-1 and TRBJ1-1, is KAGVTQTPRYLIKTRGQQVTLSCSPISGHRSVSWYQQTPGQGLQFLFEYFSETQRNKGNFPGRFSGRQFSNSRSEMNVSTLELGDSALYLCASSRGVALNTEAFFGQGTRLTVV.